These 17 T cell receptor beta chains originate from one sample sequenced in a study of beta chain features in type 1 diabetes. Investigators reverse transcribed all isolated RNA, so they sequenced expressed TCRB transcripts. Only in-frame clones appear in the TCRdb table, and some are missing; sequencing was by immunoSEQ multiplex PCR. Counted here are roughly 310,000 clones, about 11% occurring once; the ten biggest clones make up roughly 0.014%. The sequencing input was naive CD4+ T cells from blood. The origin of the receptors is a woman in her twenties or thirties in good health.

The sample holds a few counts of this clone. The chain employs TRBV29-1 and TRBJ2-7; D possibly corresponds to TRBD2 (5 bases). V was cut by 4 bases and J by 12 bases, with 19 bases left in between. This CDR3 spans 12 amino acids. Per the germline V gene, CDR1 is SQVTM and CDR2 is ANQGSEA. The CDR3 DNA reads TGCAGCGTTGTTTTTCCGGAGAGGGTAGCGTACTTC. Amino acids: CSVVFPERVAYF.

The CDR3 DNA follows: TGTGCCAGCAGCCAAGAAAAAGCGGGACACTACGAGCAGTACTTC. Translating it yields CASSQEKAGHYEQYF. The rearrangement uses TRBV28 and TRBJ2-7, with D maybe TRBD2 (7 bases). The germline V and J ends were trimmed by 6 bases and 3 bases, with 18 bases remaining between them. Germline V CDR1 and CDR2: MDHEN, SYDVKM. The CDR3 contains 15 residues.

This clone was counted a few times. The V gene is TRBV30, the J gene TRBJ2-7; maybe TRBD2 (5 bases). Germline values: CDR1 GTSNPN, CDR2 SVGIG (reference sequence). This CDR3 is 11 amino acids long. The CDR3 is CGSGSSYEQYF. The CDR3 DNA follows: TGTGGGAGTGGGAGCTCCTACGAGCAGTACTTC.

This rearrangement joins TRBV5-1 to TRBJ1-4; 10 bases line up with TRBD1. Trimming removed 4 bases from V and 8 bases from J; junction bases left unmatched: 5. In germline, CDR1 is SGHRS, CDR2 YFSETQ. The CDR3 totals 14 residues. CDR3 in amino acids: CASSNDRGREKLFF. CDR3 nucleotides: TGCGCCAGCAGCAATGACAGGGGGCGGGAAAAACTGTTTTTT. The full variable domain, its missing parts supplied by reference TRBV5-1 and TRBJ1-4, is KAGVTQTPRYLIKTRGQQVTLSCSPISGHRSVSWYQQTPGQGLQFLFEYFSETQRNKGNFPGRFSGRQFSNSRSEMNVSTLELGDSALYLCASSNDRGREKLFFGSGTQLSVL.

The chain has TRBV30 and TRBJ2-4; 10 bases agree with TRBD2. The CDR3 sequence is 15 residues long. Germline V gene lookup returns CDR1 GTSNPN and CDR2 SVGIG (reference sequence). Germline trimming cut 1 base from V and 6 bases from J; bases unmatched to any gene: 6. The CDR3 here is CAWSGTSGGRNIQYF. In DNA, the CDR3 is TGTGCCTGGAGTGGGACTAGCGGAGGGAGAAACATTCAGTACTTC.

This clone was detected only a few times. The chain combines TRBV30 with TRBJ2-6; tentative D call: TRBD2 (7 bases). V gave up 4 bases and J gave up 12 bases, with 19 bases separating them. The CDR3 has 14 amino acids. Germline assignment: CDR1 GTSNPN and CDR2 SVGIG (reference sequence). The CDR3: CAWTSGGLFGVLTF. DNA of the CDR3: TGTGCCTGGACTTCGGGGGGCCTCTTCGGCGTCCTGACTTTC.

The rearrangement joins TRBV28 to TRBJ2-7; 10 nucleotides agree with TRBD2. The CDR3 extends over 16 amino acids. V dropped 6 bases and J dropped 3; count of bases not matched to a gene: 11. Per the germline V gene, CDR1 is MDHEN and CDR2 is SYDVKM. CDR3: CASSREAGGTSYEQYF. Here the CDR3 DNA reads TGTGCCAGCAGCCGGGAAGCGGGAGGGACGAGCTACGAGCAGTACTTC.

This clone showed up just a few times. The chain recombines TRBV7-2 with TRBJ2-3, with 7 nucleotides matching TRBD2. V shed 5 bases and J 2 bases; nucleotides not matched to a gene: 4. Germline CDR1 and CDR2: SGHTA and FQGNSA. This CDR3 contains 14 residues. This CDR3 is CASSPLAATDTQYF. The CDR3 DNA reads TGTGCCAGCAGCCCTCTAGCGGCCACAGATACGCAGTATTTT.

The chain carries TRBV4-3 and TRBJ2-6, with D possibly being TRBD2 (5 bases). Trimming left V 0 bases short and J 0 bases short, with 15 bases between. Germline V gives CDR1 LGHNA, CDR2 YSLEER. The CDR3 totals 19 residues. The CDR3 loop is CASSQDVLALISGANVLTF. The CDR3 DNA is TGCGCCAGCAGCCAAGATGTCCTAGCCCTGATCTCTGGGGCCAACGTCCTGACTTTC.

This clone has a handful of counts. V and J are TRBV10-3 and TRBJ2-3; D ambiguous. Trimming left V 4 bases short and J 11 bases short, with 10 bases between. The CDR3 runs to 11 residues. Germline values: CDR1 ENHRY, CDR2 SYGVKD. The CDR3 sequence: CAISGGTRQYF. DNA of the CDR3: TGTGCCATCAGTGGTGGTACGCGGCAGTATTTT.

This clone was counted a few times. The chain links TRBV5-4 to TRBJ2-3; 11 bases match TRBD2. V shed 2 bases, J shed 4 bases, and the junction held 3 bases outside the gene matches. From germline, CDR1 is SGHNT and CDR2 YYREEE (reference sequence). The CDR3 is 15 residues long. The CDR3 sequence: CASSFSGRAADTQYF. The DNA for the CDR3 is TGTGCCAGCAGCTTTAGCGGGAGGGCCGCAGATACGCAGTATTTT. Variable domain in full (rest from reference TRBV5-4 and TRBJ2-3): ETGVTQSPTHLIKTRGQQVTLRCSSQSGHNTVSWYQQALGQGPQFIFQYYREEENGRGNFPPRFSGLQFPNYSSELNVNALELDDSALYLCASSFSGRAADTQYFGPGTRLTVL.

This sequence joins TRBV5-4 and TRBJ2-7; 7 bases match TRBD2. The germline V gene has CDR1 SGHNT and CDR2 YYREEE (reference sequence). The trim removed 1 base at V and 0 bases at J, leaving 4 bases unmatched. CDR3 size: 15 residues. CDR3 residues: CASSLSSGDSYEQYF. The CDR3 DNA reads as TGTGCCAGCAGCTTGTCCAGCGGGGACTCCTACGAGCAGTACTTC.

The chain combines TRBV7-9 with TRBJ1-4; no clear D gene. The CDR3 spans 14 residues. Germline values: CDR1 SEHNR, CDR2 FQNEAQ (reference sequence). V lost 4 bases to trimming and J lost 7 bases, with 13 bases between them. CDR3 in amino acids: CASSSGGHGEKLFF. The CDR3 DNA is TGTGCCAGCAGCTCGGGCGGGCACGGTGAAAAACTGTTTTTT.

The rearrangement uses TRBV6-6 and TRBJ2-7, with 8 bases matching TRBD1. The CDR3 is made up of 13 amino acids. Germline CDR1 is MNHNY and CDR2 is SVGAGI (reference sequence). V lost 5 bases, J lost 5 bases, and 5 bases stayed unmatched. DNA of the CDR3: TGTGCCAGCAGTACAGGGACAGGTCACGAGCAGTACTTC. It encodes CASSTGTGHEQYF.

The rearrangement links TRBV30 to TRBJ1-3, with D uncertain. CDR1 GTSNPN and CDR2 SVGIG come from the germline V gene (reference sequence). The length of the CDR3 is 15 residues. The ends were cut back, 2 bases at V and 0 bases at J, with 11 bases in the middle. CDR3 bases: TGTGCCTGGAGTCCTGACTCACACTCTGGAAACACCATATATTTT. Amino acids: CAWSPDSHSGNTIYF. The variable domain in full, completed from reference TRBV30 and TRBJ1-3, reads SQTIHQWPATLVQPVGSPLSLECTVEGTSNPNLYWYRQAAGRGLQLLFYSVGIGQISSEVPQNLSASRPQDRQFILSSKKLLLSDSGFYLCAWSPDSHSGNTIYFGEGSWLTVV.

The chain is built from TRBV7-2 and TRBJ2-7; no definite D call. The V and J ends lost 1 base and 2 bases respectively, with 9 bases between them. Germline CDR1 is SGHTA and CDR2 is FQGNSA. The CDR3 spans 14 residues. Here the CDR3 reads CASSLGRLAYEQYF. In DNA, the CDR3 is TGTGCCAGCAGCTTAGGACGCCTAGCCTACGAGCAGTACTTC.

This clone showed up just a few times. This sequence joins TRBV7-9 and TRBJ2-4, with TRBD2 matching over 7 bases. Per germline, CDR1 SEHNR and CDR2 FQNEAQ (reference sequence). J lost 1 base, V lost 1 base, and 7 bases had no gene match. The CDR3 runs to 17 residues. For the CDR3, the DNA is TGTGCCAGCAGCTTAGTTCGGGGGGATAAGGCCAAAAACATTCAGTACTTC. Translating it yields CASSLVRGDKAKNIQYF.